The T cell receptor beta chain under discussion was sequenced for a study of cytomegalovirus exposure and HLA in healthy donors. The length of the CDR3 is 16 residues. The junction had 7 bases not matched to a gene; V was cut back by 1 base and J by 4 bases. CDR1 MGHRA and CDR2 YSYEKL come from the germline V gene. This clone occurred a few times. Its matching antigen is unknown. With 60 Vbeta and 13 Jbeta primers, the PCR was carried out. TCRdb keeps only in-frame clones here, not all; method: immunoSEQ multiplex PCR. This sample yields approximately 270,000 clones, of which roughly 80% are seen a single time; about 0.28% belongs to the top ten. Study-wide results and caveats: Another analysis was done later, and it associated approximately 18,000 TCR beta sequences with HLA alleles at 0.05 false discovery rate. The study flagged about 160 TCR beta chains as cytomegalovirus-associated.

The clonotype was recovered from a girl aged 2 to 9 in good health and CMV-seronegative. The sequencing sample was made of PBMCs. This sequence joins TRBV4-1 and TRBJ2-5; 9 bases map to TRBD2. The CDR3 DNA reads as TGCGCCAGCAGCCAAGGGGGCGGGGGGGCGGGAGAGACCCAGTACTTC. Translating it yields CASSQGGGGAGETQYF.